The 27 T cell receptor beta chains presented below share a single source sample, sequenced in a study of blood T cell repertoires in COVID-19. Only in-frame clones appear in the TCRdb table, and some are missing; sequencing was by immunoSEQ multiplex PCR. The sample shows fewer than 90,000 clones, more than 75% of them seen only once. The sample consisted of peripheral blood. The receptors come from a man between 50 and 59 years old with active or convalescent COVID-19.

This chain joins TRBV2 and TRBJ1-2; no reliable D call. CDR3 length: 12 amino acids. CDR1 and CDR2 from the germline V gene are SNHLY and FYNNEI. V was shortened by 7 bases and J by 7 bases, with 13 bases between the two germline ends. CDR3: CASKGGYGGYTF. For the CDR3, the DNA is TGTGCCAGCAAGGGCGGGTATGGTGGCTACACCTTC.

The chain recombines TRBV11-2 with TRBJ2-5, with TRBD2 identical over 8 bases. In germline, CDR1 is SGHAT, CDR2 FQNNGV. The length of the CDR3 is 14 residues. Trimming cost V 8 bases and J 5 bases; bases outside gene matches: 10. The CDR3 sequence: CASESGGPGETQYF. CDR3 nucleotides: TGTGCCAGCGAGTCGGGGGGGCCGGGGGAGACCCAGTACTTC.

This clone has a handful of counts. This chain uses TRBV6-5 with TRBJ1-1, with 7 bases matching TRBD1. The CDR3 contains 13 residues. The germline V gene encodes CDR1 MNHEY and CDR2 SVGAGI. The V and J ends lost 7 bases and 3 bases, in that order; junction bases with no gene match: 5. CDR3 loop: CASIDRVDTEAFF. DNA of the CDR3: TGTGCCAGCATCGACAGGGTAGACACTGAAGCTTTCTTT.

This clone was seen a single time. The junction shows a germline mismatch at one end, possibly a read error. V and J are TRBV5-1 and TRBJ2-3, with D possibly being TRBD2 (5 bases). Germline V gene lookup returns CDR1 SGHRS and CDR2 YFSETQ. CDR3 length: 12 residues. The CDR3 DNA is TGCGCCAGCAGCTTGGAGGGAGAAGGCGGTACATTT. Translation: CASSLEGEGGTF.

This clone appeared a few times. CDR3: CAIGDRVESGYTF. As DNA, the CDR3 is TGTGCCATAGGGGACAGGGTGGAATCTGGCTACACCTTC. The chain recombines TRBV10-3 with TRBJ1-2; 9 nucleotides match TRBD1. Unmatched junction bases numbered 9, after V lost 9 bases and J lost 7 bases. CDR3 length: 13 amino acids. CDR1 and CDR2 (germline): ENHRY, SYGVKD.

The J gene is TRBJ2-3, the V gene TRBV5-1; D ambiguous. The CDR3 has 13 residues. The V and J ends lost 5 bases and 2 bases respectively, with 9 bases between them. Germline assignment: CDR1 SGHRS and CDR2 YFSETQ. The CDR3 here is CASRFTPTDTQYF. The CDR3 nucleotides read TGCGCCAGCAGGTTCACTCCCACAGATACGCAGTATTTT.

V gene TRBV6-2 or TRBV6-3 combines with J gene TRBJ1-5; 7 nucleotides line up with TRBD1. The CDR3 length is 16 residues. Germline V CDR1 and CDR2: MNHEY, SVGEGT. With 2 bases clipped from V and 6 bases from J, the junction kept 10 bases outside the gene matches. CDR3: CASSYGTGAGSQPQHF. The CDR3, as DNA: TGTGCCAGCAGTTACGGCACAGGGGCTGGGAGTCAGCCCCAGCATTTT.

This clone is a singleton in its sample. The rearrangement joins TRBV5-4 to TRBJ1-5; possible D gene TRBD1, 5 bases. The V gene lost 4 bases and the J gene lost 2 bases, with 10 bases spanning the gap. Germline V CDR1 and CDR2: SGHNT, YYREEE (reference sequence). CDR3 size: 14 residues. The CDR3 region has the DNA TGTGCCAGCAGCCTCGGGGGTGGCAATCAGCCCCAGCATTTT. It translates to CASSLGGGNQPQHF.

This chain joins TRBV6-6 and TRBJ2-3; unclear D gene. V was pared by 0 bases and J by 1 base, with 5 bases between. The CDR3 is 14 residues long. Germline V gives CDR1 MNHNY, CDR2 SVGAGI (reference sequence). The CDR3 protein is CASSYSQGTDTQYF. CDR3 nucleotides: TGTGCCAGCAGTTACTCGCAGGGCACAGATACGCAGTATTTT.

Worth noting for this clone: A junction boundary mismatches the germline segment, possibly from a read error. This rearrangement joins TRBV30 to TRBJ1-2; 10 bases align to TRBD1. The CDR3 is 12 amino acids. CDR1 and CDR2 from the germline V gene are GTSNPN and SVGIG (reference sequence). This chain's CDR3 is CAWSPDRDRGLF. DNA for the CDR3: TGTGCCTGGAGCCCCGACCGGGACAGGGGACTCTTC.

The gene calls are TRBV6-2 or TRBV6-3 and TRBJ2-1; 13 bases are a match to TRBD2. V lost 4 bases to trimming and J lost 6 bases; unmatched junction nucleotides: 3. Germline CDR1 is MNHEY and CDR2 is SVGEGT. The CDR3 is 15 residues long. The CDR3 loop reads CASSSLAGGLNEQFF. The CDR3 DNA sequence: TGTGCCAGCAGTTCACTAGCGGGGGGGCTCAATGAGCAGTTCTTC.

V gene TRBV7-9 combines with J gene TRBJ2-5; D is perhaps TRBD2 (5 bases). Germline V lookup: CDR1 SEHNR, CDR2 FQNEAQ (reference sequence). Trimming removed 1 base from V and 2 bases from J, with 11 bases in between. There are 15 residues in the CDR3. CDR3 nucleotides: TGTGCCAGCAGCTTAGGGGGTCGGGGTCAAGAGACCCAGTACTTC. It yields the protein CASSLGGRGQETQYF.

The J gene is TRBJ1-2, the V gene TRBV28; 11 bases fit TRBD1. The CDR3 totals 15 residues. Germline loops: CDR1 MDHEN, CDR2 SYDVKM. V lost 5 bases and J lost 10; bases outside the gene matches: 12. The CDR3 bases are TGTGCCAGCAGTATCCCGTCCGGGACAGGGGGGCACTACACCTTC. It is translated as CASSIPSGTGGHYTF.

V usage is TRBV27 and J usage is TRBJ2-1, with no clear D. The germline gives CDR1 MNHEY, CDR2 SMNVEV (reference sequence). V shed 4 bases and J shed 1 base, with 8 bases lying between them. The CDR3 spans 14 residues. The DNA of the CDR3 is TGTGCCAGCAGTTCGGCAGGATCCTACAATGAGCAGTTCTTC. It codes for CASSSAGSYNEQFF.

In this sample, this clone turned up a few times. The rearrangement uses TRBV5-4 and TRBJ1-2, with 7 positions matching TRBD1. CDR3 length: 13 residues. The V gene end was trimmed by 4 bases and the J gene end by 6 bases; junction bases not matched to a gene: 6. Germline V gene lookup returns CDR1 SGHNT and CDR2 YYREEE (reference sequence). The CDR3 spells CASSTTGSNGYTF. In nucleotides, the CDR3 is TGTGCCAGCAGCACGACAGGGTCTAATGGCTACACCTTC. Combining the CDR3 with reference TRBV5-4 and TRBJ1-2 gives the whole variable domain ETGVTQSPTHLIKTRGQQVTLRCSSQSGHNTVSWYQQALGQGPQFIFQYYREEENGRGNFPPRFSGLQFPNYSSELNVNALELDDSALYLCASSTTGSNGYTFGSGTRLTVV.

The V and J genes are TRBV6-5 and TRBJ2-3; 7 nucleotides line up with TRBD1. CDR1 MNHEY and CDR2 SVGAGI come from the germline V gene. CDR3 length equals 16 residues. The ends lost 0 bases at V and 5 bases at J; junction bases unmatched: 8. Here the CDR3 DNA reads TGTGCCAGCAGTTACTCCCGACAGGGTTTCTTAGATACGCAGTATTTT. This sequence encodes CASSYSRQGFLDTQYF.

This clone is labeled medium-sized (0.01 to 0.1%). This sample also contains other DNA sequences that code for the same CDR3. The chain joins TRBV3-1 (or the pseudogene TRBV3-2) to TRBJ1-5; the match to TRBD1 covers 7 bases. The J segment lost 3 bases and the V segment lost 5 bases, leaving 4 bases of the junction unmatched. Germline loops: CDR1 LGHDT, CDR2 YNNKEL (reference sequence). The CDR3 contains 14 residues. CDR3 sequence reads: CASSTGDSNQPQHF. The DNA of the CDR3 is TGTGCCAGCAGCACAGGGGATTCCAATCAGCCCCAGCATTTT.

J is TRBJ2-5 and V is TRBV3-1 (or the pseudogene TRBV3-2), with 9 bases aligning to TRBD2. V lost 1 base to trimming and J lost 0 bases; unmatched junction nucleotides: 6. The germline V gene has CDR1 LGHDT and CDR2 YNNKEL (reference sequence). This CDR3 contains 17 residues. The CDR3 DNA reads as TGTGCCAGCAGCCAAGGGCGGGGGGGTGGAAACCAAGAGACCCAGTACTTC. Protein product: CASSQGRGGGNQETQYF.

This sequence joins TRBV27 and TRBJ2-4; 7 bases are shared with TRBD1. The ends lost 5 bases at V and 0 bases at J; junction bases unmatched: 10. Germline CDR1 is MNHEY and CDR2 is SMNVEV (reference sequence). The CDR3 length is 17 residues. CDR3 residues: CASSPTRDRLAKNIQYF. CDR3 nucleotides: TGTGCCAGCAGTCCAACAAGGGACAGACTAGCCAAAAACATTCAGTACTTC.

The chain combines TRBV6-5 with TRBJ2-2; possibly TRBD1 for D (6 bases). CDR1 MNHEY and CDR2 SVGAGI come from the germline V gene. V shed 6 bases and J shed 6 bases, with 11 bases lying between them. This CDR3 comprises 13 residues. CDR3 nucleotides: TGTGCCAGCAGGAACACAGGGCCCGGGGAGCTGTTTTTT. Protein sequence: CASRNTGPGELFF.

The genes are TRBV27 and TRBJ2-1, with TRBD1 identical over 8 bases. J lost 5 bases, V lost 4 bases, and 4 bases had no gene match. The germline gives CDR1 MNHEY, CDR2 SMNVEV (reference sequence). The CDR3 consists of 14 residues. DNA of the CDR3: TGTGCCAGCAGTTCAGAACAGGGGGACAATGAGCAGTTCTTC. It codes for CASSSEQGDNEQFF.

This chain links TRBV27 with TRBJ2-2; 7 nucleotides align to TRBD2. The V segment lost 6 bases and the J segment 6 bases; nucleotides outside the gene matches: 13. From germline, CDR1 is MNHEY and CDR2 SMNVEV (reference sequence). CDR3 size: 16 residues. CDR3 loop: CASSLLRGSPSGELFF. In DNA, the CDR3 is TGTGCCAGCAGCTTACTGCGGGGGAGCCCATCCGGGGAGCTGTTTTTT.

The chain has TRBV25-1 and TRBJ1-6, with D possibly being TRBD1 (6 bases). The CDR3 is made up of 14 amino acids. V shed 5 bases and J shed 5 bases, with 10 bases lying between them. Per the germline V gene, CDR1 is MGHDK and CDR2 is SYGVNS. CDR3 loop: CASSFRTDNSPLHF. As DNA, the CDR3 is TGTGCCAGCAGTTTCAGGACAGATAATTCACCCCTCCACTTT.

On this clone itself: Other nucleotide sequences in the sample specify the same CDR3. The chain has TRBV30 and TRBJ1-5; no clear D gene. V was clipped by 0 bases and J by 0 bases, with 9 bases between them. The CDR3 extends over 15 amino acids. From germline, CDR1 is GTSNPN and CDR2 SVGIG (reference sequence). In DNA form, the CDR3 reads TGTGCCTGGAGTGTACCAGGTCTTAGCAATCAGCCCCAGCATTTT. Protein sequence: CAWSVPGLSNQPQHF.

In nucleotides, the CDR3 is TGCGCCAGCGGGGGGGCGGGCTACGAGCAGTACGTC. It yields the protein CASGGAGYEQYV. The chain has TRBV10-2 and TRBJ2-7, with D perhaps TRBD2 (7 bases). V was trimmed by 8 bases and J by 3 bases, leaving 11 bases between them. This CDR3 comprises 12 residues. Germline CDR1 WSHSY, CDR2 SAAADI.

A single count supports this clone. Within the sample, other DNA sequences also encode this same CDR3. The chain combines TRBV11-2 with TRBJ1-3, with D possibly TRBD1 on 5 matching bases. The germline V gene has CDR1 SGHAT and CDR2 FQNNGV. Trimming left V 5 bases short and J 1 base short, with 15 bases between. This CDR3 contains 16 residues. CDR3 DNA: TGTGCCAGCAGCCCCGGGGGTCTCGGGTCTGGAAACACCATATATTTT. Translation gives CASSPGGLGSGNTIYF.

This sequence joins TRBV9 and TRBJ1-3; D might be TRBD1 (5 bases). The V end lost 1 base, the J end lost 2 bases, and 10 bases lay between the germline ends. Germline CDR1 SGDLS, CDR2 YYNGEE. This CDR3 region has 15 residues. The CDR3 loop is CASSVQGIAGNTIYF. The CDR3 DNA reads TGTGCCAGCAGCGTACAGGGAATCGCTGGAAACACCATATATTTT.